This record looks at one T cell receptor beta chain sequence and its context. The data are from a study of patients and donors after allogeneic stem cell transplantation. TCRdb recomputed calls from the RT-PCR reads with MiXCR, one row per CDR3 protein. This repertoire shows about a million distinct CDR3 sequences, roughly 17% found once; its top ten account for 6%. Looked up from germline, CDR1 is MNHEY and CDR2 is SMNVEV (reference sequence). The J segment lost 6 bases and the V segment lost 1 base, leaving 10 bases of the junction unmatched. This CDR3 region has 17 residues. The sample comprised blood, either unsorted or a sorted T cell fraction (not recorded which). The chain links TRBV27 to TRBJ2-1; 9 bases are a match to TRBD2. The clonotype comes from a human donor who was either an allogeneic HSCT recipient or a stem cell or donor lymphocyte infusion donor (not recorded which). It is not recorded whose cells these are; they may come from a transplant donor. The CDR3 DNA follows: TGTGCCAGCAGTTTATTCGGGACTAGCCGGGAGGGCAATGAGCAGTTCTTC. It translates to CASSLFGTSREGNEQFF.